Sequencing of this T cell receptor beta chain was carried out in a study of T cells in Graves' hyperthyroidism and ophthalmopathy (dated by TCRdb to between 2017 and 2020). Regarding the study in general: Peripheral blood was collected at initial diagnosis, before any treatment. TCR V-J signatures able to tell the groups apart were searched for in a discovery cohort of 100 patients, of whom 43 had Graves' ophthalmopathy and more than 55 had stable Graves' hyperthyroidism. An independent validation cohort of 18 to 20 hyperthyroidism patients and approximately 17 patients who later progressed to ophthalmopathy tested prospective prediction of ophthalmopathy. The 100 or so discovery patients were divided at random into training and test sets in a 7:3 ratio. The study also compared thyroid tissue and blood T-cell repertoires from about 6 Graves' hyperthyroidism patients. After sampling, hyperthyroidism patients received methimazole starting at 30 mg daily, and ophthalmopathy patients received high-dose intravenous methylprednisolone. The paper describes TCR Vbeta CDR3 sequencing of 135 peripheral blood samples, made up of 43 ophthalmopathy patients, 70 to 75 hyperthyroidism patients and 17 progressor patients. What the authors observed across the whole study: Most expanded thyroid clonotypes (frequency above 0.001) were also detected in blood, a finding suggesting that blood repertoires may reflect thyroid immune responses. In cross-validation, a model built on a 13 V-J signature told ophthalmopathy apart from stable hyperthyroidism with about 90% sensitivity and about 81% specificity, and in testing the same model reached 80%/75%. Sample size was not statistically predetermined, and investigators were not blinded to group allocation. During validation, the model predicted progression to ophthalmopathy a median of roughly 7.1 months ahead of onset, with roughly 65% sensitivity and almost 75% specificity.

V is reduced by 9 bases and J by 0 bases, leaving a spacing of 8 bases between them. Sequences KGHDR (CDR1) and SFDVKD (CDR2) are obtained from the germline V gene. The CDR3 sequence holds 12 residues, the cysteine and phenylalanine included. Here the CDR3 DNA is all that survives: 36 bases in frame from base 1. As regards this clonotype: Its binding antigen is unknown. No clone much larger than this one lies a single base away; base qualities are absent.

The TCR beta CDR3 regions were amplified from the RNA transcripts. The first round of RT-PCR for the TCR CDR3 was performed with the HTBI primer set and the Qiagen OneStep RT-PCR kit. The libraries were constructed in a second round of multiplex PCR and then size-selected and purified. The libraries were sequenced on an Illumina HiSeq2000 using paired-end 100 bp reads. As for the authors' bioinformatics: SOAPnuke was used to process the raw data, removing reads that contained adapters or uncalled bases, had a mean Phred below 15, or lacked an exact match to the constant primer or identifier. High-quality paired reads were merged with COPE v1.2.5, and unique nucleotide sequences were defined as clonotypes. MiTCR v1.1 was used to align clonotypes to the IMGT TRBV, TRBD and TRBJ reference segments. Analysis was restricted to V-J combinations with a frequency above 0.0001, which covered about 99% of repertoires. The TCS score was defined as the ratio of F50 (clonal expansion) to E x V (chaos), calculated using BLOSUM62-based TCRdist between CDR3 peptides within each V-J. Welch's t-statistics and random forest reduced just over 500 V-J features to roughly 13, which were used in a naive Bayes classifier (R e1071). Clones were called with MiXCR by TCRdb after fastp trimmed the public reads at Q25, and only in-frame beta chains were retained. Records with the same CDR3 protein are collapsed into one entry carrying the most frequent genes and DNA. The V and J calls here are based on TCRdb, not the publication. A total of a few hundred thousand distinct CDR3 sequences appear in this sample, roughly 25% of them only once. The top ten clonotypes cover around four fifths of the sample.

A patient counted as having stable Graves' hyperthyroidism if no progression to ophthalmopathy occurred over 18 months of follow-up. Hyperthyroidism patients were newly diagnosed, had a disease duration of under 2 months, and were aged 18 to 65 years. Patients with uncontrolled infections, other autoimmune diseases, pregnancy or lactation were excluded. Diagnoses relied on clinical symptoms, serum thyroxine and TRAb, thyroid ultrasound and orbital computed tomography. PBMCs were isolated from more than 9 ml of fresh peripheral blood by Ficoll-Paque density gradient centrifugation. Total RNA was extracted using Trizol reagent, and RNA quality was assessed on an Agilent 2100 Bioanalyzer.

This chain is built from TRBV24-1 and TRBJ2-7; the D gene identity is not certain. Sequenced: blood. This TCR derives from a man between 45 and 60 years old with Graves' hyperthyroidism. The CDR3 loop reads CATLWVSYEQYF. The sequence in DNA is TGTGCCACCCTATGGGTCTCCTACGAGCAGTACTTC.